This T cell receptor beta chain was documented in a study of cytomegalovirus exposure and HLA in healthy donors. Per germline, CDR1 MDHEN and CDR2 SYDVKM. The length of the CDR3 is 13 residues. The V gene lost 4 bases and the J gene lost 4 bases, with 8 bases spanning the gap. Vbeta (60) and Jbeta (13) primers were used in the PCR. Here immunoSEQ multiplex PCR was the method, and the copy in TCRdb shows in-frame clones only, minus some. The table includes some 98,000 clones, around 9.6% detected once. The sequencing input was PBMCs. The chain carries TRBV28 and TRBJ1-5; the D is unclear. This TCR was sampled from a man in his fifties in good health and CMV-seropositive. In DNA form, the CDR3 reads TGTGCCAGCAGTTCGGGCGGGAATCAGCCCCAGCATTTT. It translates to CASSSGGNQPQHF.